Listed here are 9 T cell receptor beta chains from one sample, sequenced in a study of T cell changes during pregnancy in multiple sclerosis. The protocol was immunoSEQ multiplex PCR, while the TCRdb copy is restricted to in-frame clones and leaves out a portion. The sample has 25,000 to 35,000 clones, 90% seen once. The sample here was CD4+ T cells from peripheral blood mononuclear cells, taken in the second trimester of pregnancy. The receptors here all came from a female donor in good health, enrolled as a control in a pregnancy study.

The CDR3 DNA reads TGTGCCTGGAGTCTCCAGGGTGGCACTGAAGCTTTCTTT. It codes for CAWSLQGGTEAFF. The rearrangement joins TRBV30 to TRBJ1-1; tentative D call: TRBD1 (5 bases). Trimming removed 2 bases from V and 4 bases from J, with 11 bases in between. The CDR3 runs to 13 residues. Per germline, CDR1 GTSNPN and CDR2 SVGIG (reference sequence).

The chain links TRBV29-1 to TRBJ1-2; possibly TRBD1 for D (6 bases). Germline lookup yields CDR1 SQVTM and CDR2 ANQGSEA. The V and J ends lost 0 bases and 0 bases respectively, with 8 bases between them. This CDR3 is built from 14 residues. The CDR3 coding sequence is TGCAGCGTTGAAGAAAGACAGGCTAACTATGGCTACACCTTC. It translates to CSVEERQANYGYTF.

Only one count was recorded for this clone. J is TRBJ2-3 and V is TRBV19; the D gene is possibly TRBD1 (6 bases). Trimming stripped 0 bases from V and 7 bases from J, with 14 bases between. This CDR3 is built from 15 residues. CDR1 LNHDA and CDR2 SQIVND come from the germline V gene (reference sequence). CDR3 nucleotides: TGTGCCAGTAGTATAGAAAAACAGGGTGGGAATACGCAGTATTTT. This sequence encodes CASSIEKQGGNTQYF.

This chain uses TRBV25-1 with TRBJ2-7; possible D gene TRBD1, 6 bases. Germline V CDR1 and CDR2: MGHDK, SYGVNS. This CDR3 has 14 amino acids. V gave up 10 bases and J gave up 2 bases, with 18 bases separating them. CDR3 residues: CATQDSLNPYEQYF. Here the CDR3 DNA reads TGTGCCACTCAGGACAGCCTAAACCCCTACGAGCAGTACTTC.

The rearrangement links TRBV27 to TRBJ2-1, with 11 bases identical to TRBD2. The CDR3 has 19 residues. Germline CDR1 reads MNHEY; CDR2 reads SMNVEV (reference sequence). The V segment lost 8 bases and the J segment 5 bases; nucleotides outside the gene matches: 20. The CDR3 reads CASRRGKLAGGLRNNEQFF. The CDR3 DNA reads TGTGCCAGCCGGCGCGGGAAGCTAGCGGGGGGCCTTCGAAACAATGAGCAGTTCTTC.

This rearrangement joins TRBV10-3 to TRBJ2-7; D gene uncertain. Looked up from germline, CDR1 is ENHRY and CDR2 is SYGVKD. The CDR3 length is 11 residues. Trimming removed 11 bases at V and 5 bases at J, with 13 bases between. CDR3 in DNA: TGTGCCCCCCCGAGGATCCACGAGCAGTACTTC. Its protein is CAPPRIHEQYF.

V gene TRBV6-5 combines with J gene TRBJ1-1; 9 bases align to TRBD1. CDR1 MNHEY and CDR2 SVGAGI come from the germline V gene. J was trimmed by 1 base and V by 5 bases; bases with no gene match: 2. This CDR3 has 14 residues. In nucleotides, the CDR3 is TGTGCCAGCAGTCCGACAGGGGGGAACACTGAAGCTTTCTTT. Its protein is CASSPTGGNTEAFF.

The V call is TRBV5-1, the J call TRBJ2-3, with TRBD2 matching 11 bases. Unmatched junction bases numbered 5, after V lost 0 bases and J lost 2 bases. Germline lookup yields CDR1 SGHRS and CDR2 YFSETQ. The CDR3 is 17 amino acids. DNA for the CDR3: TGCGCCAGCAGCTTGGCGGAGGGACTAGCGGTCACAGATACGCAGTATTTT. Residues: CASSLAEGLAVTDTQYF.

V is TRBV11-3 and J is TRBJ2-1, with D maybe TRBD1 (6 bases). Trimming removed 5 bases from V and 5 bases from J, with 19 bases in between. Germline CDR1 SGHNT, CDR2 YENEEA. There are 16 residues in the CDR3. The chain's CDR3 is CASSPAWQGKNNEQFF. The CDR3 coding sequence is TGTGCCAGCAGCCCCGCGTGGCAGGGGAAAAACAATGAGCAGTTCTTC.